Each of the 14 T cell receptor beta chains below was sequenced from the same sample in a study of vaccination effects on CD4 cells after COVID-19. Their cognate antigens are unknown. Clones were read by immunoSEQ multiplex PCR, and TCRdb kept only the in-frame ones, dropping some. Here the sample spans 65,000 to 90,000 clones, roughly 79% being singletons. After expansion with viral peptide pools in the ViraFEST assay, antigen-specific CD4+ T cells were sequenced. An approximately 10-day culture period preceded the isolation of CD4+ T cells. Vaccine recipients lacked prior SARS-CoV-2 infection and had negative nucleocapsid antibodies. The sample was CD4+ T cells from PBMCs cultured with SARS-CoV-2 spike peptides, taken before COVID-19 vaccination. The receptors shown here come from a human donor who received a COVID-19 vaccine.

The chain's CDR3 is CASSIEDNPTGELFF. Here the CDR3 DNA reads TGTGCCAGTAGTATAGAGGACAACCCCACCGGGGAGCTGTTTTTT. The chain recombines TRBV19 with TRBJ2-2; the D gene is possibly TRBD1 (5 bases). Per the germline V gene, CDR1 is LNHDA and CDR2 is SQIVND (reference sequence). Deletions cut 0 bases from V and 4 bases from J, with 9 bases between. The length of the CDR3 is 15 residues.

The chain uses TRBV3-1 (or the pseudogene TRBV3-2) and TRBJ2-3; possibly TRBD2 for D (5 bases). Germline values: CDR1 LGHDT, CDR2 YNNKEL (reference sequence). V was shortened by 1 base and J by 4 bases, with 6 bases between the two germline ends. CDR3 length: 13 amino acids. The DNA of the CDR3 is TGTGCCAGCAGCCAAGGGAGGCCAGATACGCAGTATTTT. Encoded protein: CASSQGRPDTQYF.

This clone was counted only a few times. The chain recombines TRBV7-8 with TRBJ1-2; D gene uncertain. Germline values: CDR1 SGHVS, CDR2 FQNEAQ. Trimming stripped 5 bases from V and 0 bases from J, with 7 bases between. The CDR3 contains 13 residues. The CDR3 nucleotides read TGTGCCAGCAGCCTCCGGGCTAACTATGGCTACACCTTC. This sequence encodes CASSLRANYGYTF.

This clone was seen a few times. The V and J genes are TRBV29-1 and TRBJ2-7; 16 nucleotides align to TRBD2. V was clipped by 4 bases and J by 7 bases; unmatched bases: 10. CDR1 SQVTM and CDR2 ANQGSEA come from the germline V gene. The CDR3 totals 16 residues. The CDR3 here is CSVAGTSGGDGFEQYV. DNA of the CDR3: TGCAGCGTTGCTGGGACTAGCGGGGGGGATGGGTTTGAGCAGTACGTC.

This clone was recorded only once. The V and J genes are TRBV7-2 and TRBJ2-3; 9 nucleotides match TRBD2. V lost 5 bases, J lost 1 base, and 4 bases stayed unmatched. Germline CDR1 and CDR2: SGHTA and FQGNSA. The CDR3 has 15 residues. CDR3 in amino acids: CASSPRTSGTDTQYF. The DNA of the CDR3 is TGTGCCAGCAGCCCTCGGACTAGCGGCACAGATACGCAGTATTTT.

The chain carries TRBV4-3 and TRBJ2-2; the D gene is possibly TRBD1 (6 bases). This CDR3 spans 16 amino acids. Germline V CDR1 and CDR2: LGHNA, YSLEER. Trimming took 0 bases from V and 1 from J, leaving 9 bases between them. The CDR3 protein is CASSQDIQGNTGELFF. The CDR3 DNA reads TGCGCCAGCAGCCAAGATATACAGGGGAACACCGGGGAGCTGTTTTTT.

This sequence joins TRBV29-1 and TRBJ2-1; no firm D call. CDR3 length: 13 residues. The germline V and J ends were trimmed by 4 bases and 3 bases, with 10 bases remaining between them. Germline V gene data show CDR1 as SQVTM and CDR2 as ANQGSEA. CDR3 DNA: TGCAGCGTTGCTAGTCAGTTCTACAATGAGCAGTTCTTC. Its translation is CSVASQFYNEQFF.

The chain links TRBV7-6 to TRBJ2-1; D assignment may be TRBD1 or TRBD2 (6 bases each). With 4 bases removed from V and 6 bases from J, the gap between germline ends came to 16 bases. The CDR3 totals 15 residues. Germline loops: CDR1 SGHVS, CDR2 FNYEAQ. Here the CDR3 reads CASSSSGVSGNEQFF. Written as DNA, the CDR3 is TGTGCCAGCAGCTCCTCAGGGGTTAGCGGCAATGAGCAGTTCTTC.

As to this clone: Other nucleotide sequences in the sample specify the same CDR3. V usage is TRBV18 and J usage is TRBJ1-1; D is uncertain. CDR1 and CDR2 (germline): KGHSH, LQKENI. Trimming stripped 3 bases from V and 1 base from J, with 9 bases between. The CDR3 length is 14 residues. The CDR3 sequence is CASSPQDRNTEAFF. The CDR3 DNA is TGTGCCAGCTCACCCCAGGACCGGAACACTGAAGCTTTCTTT.

As for this clone: The junction differs from germline at one of its ends, possibly a read error. The chain links TRBV2 to TRBJ1-1; TRBD1 matches 7 bases. Germline lookup yields CDR1 SNHLY and CDR2 FYNNEI. This CDR3 contains 13 residues. CDR3 protein: CASSEETTGIQIF. Here the CDR3 DNA reads TGTGCCAGCAGTGAAGAGACGACAGGGATTCAGATCTTT.

The chain links TRBV24-1 to TRBJ2-2, with 9 bases lining up with TRBD2. This CDR3 spans 15 amino acids. Per germline, CDR1 KGHDR and CDR2 SFDVKD. The junction had 0 bases not matched to a gene; V was cut back by 5 bases and J by 0 bases. Here the CDR3 reads CATSVAGANTGELFF. The CDR3 nucleotides are TGTGCCACCAGTGTAGCGGGGGCGAACACCGGGGAGCTGTTTTTT.

This clone was recorded a few times. V gene TRBV5-4 combines with J gene TRBJ2-2; 7 positions agree with TRBD2. After removal of 0 bases from V and 0 bases from J, the junction contained 2 bases not matched to a gene. Per the germline V gene, CDR1 is SGHNT and CDR2 is YYREEE (reference sequence). The CDR3 is 16 residues long. This chain's CDR3 is CASSLERGTNTGELFF. The DNA of the CDR3 is TGTGCCAGCAGCTTGGAGCGGGGTACGAACACCGGGGAGCTGTTTTTT.

This CDR3 is CASSQESGLAGGGDTQYF. DNA of the CDR3: TGCGCCAGCAGCCAAGAGAGCGGACTAGCGGGGGGAGGAGATACGCAGTATTTT. The chain has TRBV4-1 and TRBJ2-3; the match to TRBD2 covers 14 bases. J gave up 5 bases and V 0 bases, and 7 bases lay outside the gene matches. The CDR3 is made up of 18 amino acids. The V gene's germline CDR1 is MGHRA and CDR2 YSYEKL.

The gene calls are TRBV5-1 and TRBJ1-4; perhaps TRBD1 as D (6 bases). V lost 6 bases, J lost 0 bases, and 27 bases lay in between. Per germline, CDR1 SGHRS and CDR2 YFSETQ. The CDR3 extends over 20 amino acids. The CDR3 nucleotides read TGCGCCAGCATTCATCGAGAAGGGGGGGTTTCCCTCTCAACTAATGAAAAACTGTTTTTT. This gives the protein CASIHREGGVSLSTNEKLFF.